This T cell receptor beta chain originates from a study of cytomegalovirus exposure and HLA in healthy donors. Looking at the study overall: The roughly 120 validation repertoires and the approximately 690 first-cohort repertoires shared a platform, a later analysis reported. Findings and caveats of the study: Reports described diagnosis of cytomegalovirus status by the classifier as highly specific and sensitive.

The table came from immunoSEQ multiplex PCR; TCRdb's copy has only in-frame clones and leaves some out. There are 300,000 to 450,000 clones in the sample; about nine tenths occur only once, and about 0.8% lies in the top ten. The approximately 130-subject validation cohort, separate from the approximately 670-subject first cohort, included the donors. The CDR3 consists of 15 residues. Germline loops: CDR1 GTSNPN, CDR2 SVGIG (reference sequence). V lost 3 bases and J lost 8, with 20 bases in between. A note on this clone: Its antigen is undetermined.

This TCR came from a young woman in good health and CMV-seronegative. This rearrangement joins TRBV30 to TRBJ1-3; the D is unclear. Sequenced: PBMCs. The chain's CDR3 is CAWRSPLTGGDTIYF. CDR3 coding DNA: TGTGCCTGGAGATCCCCTCTTACTGGCGGGGACACCATATATTTT.